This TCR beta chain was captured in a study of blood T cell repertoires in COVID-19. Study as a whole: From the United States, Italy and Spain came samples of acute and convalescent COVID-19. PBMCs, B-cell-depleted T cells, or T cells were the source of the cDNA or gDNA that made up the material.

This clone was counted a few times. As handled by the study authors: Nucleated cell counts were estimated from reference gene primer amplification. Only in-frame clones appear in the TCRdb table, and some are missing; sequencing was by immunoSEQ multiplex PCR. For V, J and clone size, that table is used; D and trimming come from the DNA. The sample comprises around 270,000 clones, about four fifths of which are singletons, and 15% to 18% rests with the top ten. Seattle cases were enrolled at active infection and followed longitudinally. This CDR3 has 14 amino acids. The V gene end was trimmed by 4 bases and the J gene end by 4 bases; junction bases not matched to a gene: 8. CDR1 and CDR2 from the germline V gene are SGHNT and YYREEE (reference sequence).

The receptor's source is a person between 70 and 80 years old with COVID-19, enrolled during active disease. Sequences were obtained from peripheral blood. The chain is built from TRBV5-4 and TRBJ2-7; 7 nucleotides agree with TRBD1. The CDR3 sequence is CASSPETGSYEQYF. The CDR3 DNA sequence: TGTGCCAGCAGCCCCGAGACAGGGTCGTACGAGCAGTACTTC.